This T cell receptor beta chain emerged from a study of identical twins. Via MiXCR, TCRdb re-called the 5' RACE reads, giving one row per CDR3 protein. This table has 350,000 to 500,000 distinct CDR3 sequences, 18% appearing once. The study, taken as a whole, reports: A lower insertion count was a feature of abundant cord blood beta clonotypes, with no such feature in memory repertoires.

Germline V gene sequence: CDR1 DFQATT, CDR2 SNEGSKA (reference sequence). V lost 7 bases and J lost 0; bases outside the gene matches: 8. The CDR3 has 15 residues. As regards this clonotype: Its specificity is unknown.

The V call is TRBV20-1, the J call TRBJ2-1, with 8 bases matching TRBD2. The sequencing input was naive T cells sorted from blood. This sequence was found in a man aged 45-60 years in good health. In DNA form, the CDR3 reads TGCAGTGGACTAGCGCCGACCCCCTCCTACAATGAGCAGTTCTTC. Translating it yields CSGLAPTPSYNEQFF.